What follows are 22 T cell receptor beta chains derived from one specimen sequenced in a study of T cell clonality in common variable immunodeficiency. Points from the study as a whole: In common variable immunodeficiency, TCR beta chains reportedly carried fewer deletions and N-nucleotide insertions.

Antigen specificity for these receptors is unknown. Clones were read by immunoSEQ multiplex PCR, and TCRdb kept only the in-frame ones, dropping some. This sample carries approximately 14,000 clones, none of them present only once. Sequencing input: peripheral blood mononuclear cells. The receptors come from a human donor with common variable immunodeficiency.

On this clone: Read data end 3 residues before the CDR3 end; the end is taken from the germline J gene. J is TRBJ2-2 and V is TRBV7-3, with 7 bases lining up with TRBD1. CDR3 length: 15 amino acids. Per germline, CDR1 SGHTA and CDR2 FQGTGA. The trim removed 6 bases at V and 5 bases at J, leaving 9 bases unmatched. CDR3 sequence reads: CASRYPGQSTGELFF. CDR3 DNA, as far as it was read: TGTGCCAGCAGGTACCCGGGACAGAGTACCGGGGAG.

This clone has a handful of counts. The missing CDR3 end, 3 residues past where the read stops, is filled in from the germline J gene. This sequence joins TRBV6-2 or TRBV6-3 and TRBJ1-5; no definite D call. The ends were cut back, 2 bases at V and 4 bases at J, with 9 bases in the middle. The length of the CDR3 is 14 residues. Germline values: CDR1 MNHEY, CDR2 SVGEGT. Partial CDR3 DNA: TGTGCCAGCAGTTACCAACAGTGGAATCAGCCC. Translating gives CASSYQQWNQP. The complete CDR3 reads CASSYQQWNQPQHF.

This clone was counted a few times. The read is 3 residues too short to cover the CDR3 end, so that end is filled in from the germline J gene. This chain uses TRBV6-2 or TRBV6-3 with TRBJ2-1; D ambiguous. Germline assignment: CDR1 MNHEY and CDR2 SVGEGT. The CDR3 is made up of 15 amino acids. The V and J ends lost 2 bases and 9 bases respectively, with 17 bases between them. CDR3 residues: CASSYVALSRLEQFF. CDR3 DNA, as far as it was read: TGTGCCAGCAGTTACGTTGCATTATCGCGGCTTGAG.

This clone was seen a handful of times. One end of the junction is discordant with germline, which a read error may explain. CDR3 region: CSSSLTGGKNEQYF. The DNA read from the CDR3 is TGTTCCAGCAGCTTAACAGGGGGCAAGAACGAG. V is TRBV7-9 and J is TRBJ2-7, with TRBD1 identical over 9 bases. From the germline J gene comes the end of the CDR3, since the read stops 3 residues before it. The CDR3 totals 14 residues. CDR1 and CDR2 (germline): SEHNR, FQNEAQ (reference sequence).

This clone turned up a few times. The DNA ends 3 residues before the CDR3 does, and the rest of the CDR3 is filled in from the germline J gene. This sequence joins TRBV7-7 and TRBJ2-7; 7 positions agree with TRBD1. Trimming removed 5 bases from V and 6 bases from J; junction bases left unmatched: 7. This CDR3 spans 13 amino acids. The germline gives CDR1 SSHAT, CDR2 FNYEAQ (reference sequence). CDR3 bases read: TGTGCCAGCAGCGGACAGGTGGGGAGCGAG. This gives the protein CASSGQVGSE. In full, the CDR3 is CASSGQVGSEQYF.

A word on this clone: The read stops 3 residues short of the end of the CDR3; the missing end is completed from the germline J gene. The chain is built from TRBV19 and TRBJ1-5, with TRBD1 identical over 9 bases. The CDR3 consists of 16 residues. Germline V gene sequence: CDR1 LNHDA, CDR2 SQIVND (reference sequence). Losses at the gene ends were 4 bases for V and 4 bases for J; bases not matched to a gene: 8. Incomplete CDR3 DNA: TGTGCCAGTAGTAAGACCGGGACAGGGATGAATCAGCCC. As protein: CASSKTGTGMNQP. In full, the CDR3 reads CASSKTGTGMNQPQHF.

This clone has more than one count but fewer than ten. The CDR3 end is not reached by the read, which stops 3 residues before it; the germline J gene fills it in. This chain uses TRBV7-3 with TRBJ2-2; TRBD2 matches 9 bases. Germline V CDR1 and CDR2: SGHTA, FQGTGA. Germline trimming cut 1 base from V and 3 bases from J; bases unmatched to any gene: 3. CDR3 length: 16 residues. CDR3 DNA, as far as it was read: TGTGCCAGCAGCTTAATAGCGGGGGACCACACCGGGGAG. Translating gives CASSLIAGDHTGE. The complete CDR3 sequence is CASSLIAGDHTGELFF.

The sample holds a few counts of this clone. At one boundary the junction diverges from the germline segment, which might be a read error. Read sequence stops 3 residues before the CDR3 end, and the germline J gene provides the missing end. The J gene is TRBJ1-3, the V gene TRBV18; D not resolved. The germline CDR1 and CDR2 sequences are KGHSH and LQKENI. The CDR3 spans 15 residues. The DNA read from the CDR3 is TGTGCCAGCTCACCAAACAGCCCCCATGGATACACC. As protein: CASSPNSPHGYT. From start to end, the CDR3 is CASSPNSPHGYTIYF.

This clone was observed a few times. One end of the junction does not line up with germline, which may come from a read error. The read ends 3 residues shy of where the CDR3 ends; the end is completed using the germline J gene. This chain joins TRBV20-1 and TRBJ1-2; D unclear. The CDR3 contains 12 residues. CDR1 and CDR2 from the germline V gene are DFQATT and SNEGSKA (reference sequence). Partial CDR3 DNA: TGCAGTACTAGAGAAGCGATCCATGGC. This encodes CSTREAIHG. The entire CDR3 protein reads CSTREAIHGYTF.

Incomplete CDR3 DNA: TGTGCCAGCAGCTTCACGAAGGGGGCCAACACTGAA. Translating gives CASSFTKGANTE. The CDR3 reads in full as CASSFTKGANTEAFF. The chain links TRBV7-6 to TRBJ1-1, with 7 bases that match TRBD1. From the germline J gene comes the end of the CDR3, since the read stops 3 residues before it. Losses at the gene ends were 3 bases for V and 2 bases for J; bases not matched to a gene: 6. This CDR3 is 15 amino acids long. Germline lookup yields CDR1 SGHVS and CDR2 FNYEAQ.

On this clone itself: The CDR3 extends 3 residues past the end of the read, so its final part is completed from the germline J gene. The sample contains more than one DNA sequence encoding this CDR3. The chain employs TRBV7-2 and TRBJ1-3; TRBD1 is a possible D gene (5 bases). The CDR3 length is 15 residues. The V gene's germline CDR1 is SGHTA and CDR2 FQGNSA. Between the trimmed V and J ends, which lost 1 base and 4 bases, there was a span of 11 bases. The CDR3 DNA, read in part, is TGTGCCAGCAGCTTAGTGGCTGGGGCCGGAAACACC. It is translated as CASSLVAGAGNT. The full CDR3 protein is CASSLVAGAGNTIYF.

This clone was seen a handful of times. The observed sequence ends 3 residues before the CDR3 terminus, with the missing tail filled in from the germline J gene. This sequence joins TRBV5-6 and TRBJ2-5; 8 nucleotides align to TRBD1. V was clipped by 5 bases and J by 5 bases; unmatched bases: 5. The CDR3 runs to 13 residues. Germline V gene sequence: CDR1 SGHDT, CDR2 YYEEEE. CDR3 DNA (partial): TGTGCCAGCAGGGTACAGGGGGTTGAGACC. Translation gives CASRVQGVET. The whole CDR3 region reads CASRVQGVETQYF. Together with reference TRBV5-6 and TRBJ2-5, the CDR3 gives the full variable domain: DAGVTQSPTHLIKTRGQQVTLRCSPKSGHDTVSWYQQALGQGPQFIFQYYEEEERQRGNFPDRFSGHQFPNYSSELNVNALLLGDSALYLCASRVQGVETQYFGPGTRLLVL.

The part of the CDR3 DNA that was read is TGTGCCAGCAGCCTCAACCCAGGAGCCTACAATGAG. This sequence encodes CASSLNPGAYNE. The complete CDR3 reads CASSLNPGAYNEQFF. This chain links TRBV7-3 with TRBJ2-1; no reliable D call. Read coverage stops 3 residues before the CDR3 terminus; the germline J gene supplies the remainder. Trimming left V 5 bases short and J 2 bases short, with 13 bases between. CDR1 is SGHTA and CDR2 is FQGTGA in the germline V gene. The CDR3 is 15 residues long.

This clone has a handful of counts. Coverage ceases 3 residues before the CDR3 finishes, and the germline J gene fills in the end. The V gene is TRBV7-9, the J gene TRBJ1-4; 9 bases align to TRBD1. Germline CDR1 SEHNR, CDR2 FQNEAQ (reference sequence). This CDR3 spans 14 amino acids. J was trimmed by 8 bases and V by 4 bases; bases with no gene match: 5. The CDR3 loop is CASSSQGAGEKLFF. The CDR3 bases that were read are TGTGCCAGCAGCTCACAGGGGGCGGGGGAAAAA.

This clone has a count of ten or more. The missing CDR3 end, 3 residues past where the read stops, is filled in from the germline J gene. This chain connects TRBV18 to TRBJ2-1, with 9 bases aligning to TRBD1. The V segment lost 4 bases and the J segment 6 bases; nucleotides outside the gene matches: 16. Germline CDR1 is KGHSH and CDR2 is LQKENI. This CDR3 contains 18 residues. CDR3 sequence reads: CASSLRARTGVSSNEQFF. Partial CDR3 DNA: TGTGCCAGCTCACTCCGAGCCAGGACAGGGGTTTCATCCAATGAG.

The table lists this clone with a few counts. The read terminates 3 residues before the CDR3 end, so the remaining end is supplied by the germline J gene. The J gene is TRBJ2-7, the V gene TRBV7-2; 10 bases fit TRBD1. Unmatched junction bases numbered 7, after V lost 4 bases and J lost 4 bases. This CDR3 is built from 15 residues. Germline assignment: CDR1 SGHTA and CDR2 FQGNSA. The covered CDR3 bases are TGTGCCAGCAGCTCCGGGGGACAGGGGAAATACGAG. It specifies CASSSGGQGKYE. The entire CDR3 sequence reads CASSSGGQGKYEQYF.

Worth noting for this clone: The read is 3 residues too short to cover the CDR3 end, so that end is filled in from the germline J gene. J is TRBJ2-5 and V is TRBV7-7; possibly TRBD1 for D (6 bases). The CDR3 has 15 residues. Between the trimmed V and J ends, which lost 2 bases and 4 bases, there was a span of 14 bases. The germline gives CDR1 SSHAT, CDR2 FNYEAQ (reference sequence). CDR3: CASSLKSGVIETQYF. The DNA read from the CDR3 is TGTGCCAGCAGCTTAAAGTCAGGGGTGATAGAGACC.

Turning to this clone: The CDR3 goes on 3 residues after the read ends, and that part is filled in from the germline J gene. This chain joins TRBV7-9 and TRBJ1-6; 9 nucleotides agree with TRBD1. The CDR3 length is 14 residues. Germline CDR1 reads SEHNR; CDR2 reads FQNEAQ (reference sequence). V lost 5 bases, J lost 9 bases, and 5 bases stayed unmatched. This chain's CDR3 is CASSPDRGGSPLHF. Partial CDR3 DNA: TGTGCCAGCAGCCCGGACAGGGGTGGTTCACCC.

A remark on this clone: The read gets to within 3 residues of the CDR3 end, and the germline J gene fills in the rest. The rearrangement links TRBV7-7 to TRBJ2-2; TRBD1 agrees at 9 bases. The CDR3 sequence is 15 residues long. With 5 bases clipped from V and 1 base from J, the junction kept 2 bases outside the gene matches. Germline CDR1 and CDR2: SSHAT and FNYEAQ (reference sequence). The CDR3 reads CASSPGQGNTGELFF. Incomplete CDR3 DNA: TGTGCCAGCAGCCCGGGACAGGGGAACACCGGGGAG.

Turning to this clone: The CDR3 end falls 3 residues outside the read, so it is completed with the germline J gene. The chain links TRBV23-1 to TRBJ2-7; D gene ambiguous. TRBV23-1 is noted as an ORF with a role that remains uncertain. V gave up 7 bases and J gave up 2 bases, with 6 bases separating them. There are 11 residues in the CDR3. CDR3: CASNITYEQYF. The CDR3 DNA, read in part, is TGCGCCAGCAACATTACCTACGAG.

This clone was observed at least ten times. The CDR3 end falls 3 residues outside the read, so it is completed with the germline J gene. This chain uses TRBV29-1 with TRBJ2-1, with 14 bases that match TRBD2. CDR3 length: 14 amino acids. V lost 3 bases, J lost 7 bases, and 2 bases stayed unmatched. Germline V CDR1 and CDR2: SQVTM, ANQGSEA. Partial CDR3 DNA: TGCAGCGTTGACGGGACTAGCGGGGGAAATGAG. As protein: CSVDGTSGGNE. The full CDR3 protein reads CSVDGTSGGNEQFF.

In this sample, this clone turned up a few times. From the germline J gene comes the end of the CDR3, since the read stops 3 residues before it. The V call is TRBV7-8, the J call TRBJ1-5; D may be TRBD1 (6 bases). The CDR3 consists of 15 residues. Germline assignment: CDR1 SGHVS and CDR2 FQNEAQ. The sequenced CDR3 bases are TGTGTCAGAGCTCGTTGTTGGGACAACAATCAGCCC. It specifies CVRARCWDNNQP. The entire CDR3 protein reads CVRARCWDNNQPQHF. Full variable domain (outside the CDR3, taken from reference TRBV7-8 and TRBJ1-5): GAGVSQSPRYKVAKRGQDVALRCDPISGHVSLFWYQQALGQGPEFLTYFQNEAQLDKSGLPSDRFFAERPEGSVSTLKIQRTQQEDSAVYLCVRARCWDNNQPQHFGDGTRLSIL.